A selection of T cell receptor beta chains follows, all from one sample in a study of T cells after posttransplantation cyclophosphamide. This table comes from immunoSEQ multiplex PCR, and its TCRdb copy is limited to in-frame clones, with some not included. The profile shows around 43,000 clones, almost 95% of them singletons. Sequenced: PBMCs. The receptors here all came from a woman aged 45 to 65 in good health and a related stem cell transplant donor. The CDR3 runs from the conserved cysteine through the conserved F or W. Fields, in order: J gene, V gene, clone size, D gene, CDR3 protein, CDR3 DNA. D genes are given only for firm matches. Size is stated for part of the rows, as once, few or many counts, or as a class when the clone is expanded.

>TRBJ1-3|TRBV19|-|TRBD1
CASSIGRQGSSGNTIYF
TGTGCCAGTAGTATTGGGCGACAGGGAAGCTCTGGAAACACCATATATTTT
>TRBJ2-7|TRBV7-9|-|-
CASTPGGGNPYEQYF
TGTGCCAGCACCCCCGGAGGAGGGAACCCCTACGAGCAGTACTTC
>TRBJ2-2|TRBV25-1|-|TRBD2
CASNETSGGNTGELFF
TGTGCCAGCAACGAAACTAGCGGGGGGAACACCGGGGAGCTGTTTTTT
>TRBJ1-2|TRBV2|few|TRBD1
CASSRDRAGYTF
TGTGCCAGCAGTAGGGACAGGGCCGGCTACACCTTC
>TRBJ2-5|TRBV5-4|-|-
CASSLWTDSSQETQYF
TGTGCCAGCAGCTTATGGACAGATAGCAGCCAAGAGACCCAGTACTTC
>TRBJ2-7|TRBV7-8|-|TRBD2
CASSSTSPSYEQYF
TGTGCCAGCAGCTCGACTAGCCCATCCTACGAGCAGTACTTC
>TRBJ1-2|TRBV25-1|-|TRBD1
CASRAQRDSLDTF
TGTGCCAGCAGGGCCCAGAGGGACAGCCTAGACACCTTC
>TRBJ1-2|TRBV6-1|-|TRBD1
CASSPRTGNYGYTF
TGTGCCAGCAGTCCCCGGACAGGTAACTATGGCTACACCTTC
>TRBJ1-4|TRBV19|few|-
CATRNREATNEKLFF
TGTGCTACCCGGAACAGGGAAGCAACTAATGAAAAACTGTTTTTT
>TRBJ2-7|TRBV9|-|TRBD1
CASSVGEGAVEQYF
TGTGCCAGCAGCGTAGGAGAGGGGGCGGTCGAGCAGTACTTC
>TRBJ1-5|TRBV27|-|-
CASSPDMGNQPQHF
TGTGCCAGCAGTCCGGACATGGGCAATCAGCCCCAGCATTTT
>TRBJ2-7|TRBV27|-|TRBD1
CASSFSGTGLGSYEQYF
TGTGCCAGCAGTTTTTCCGGGACAGGGTTGGGATCCTACGAGCAGTACTTC
>TRBJ1-3|TRBV11-1|-|-
CASSLARGTGAGNTIYF
TGTGCCAGCAGCTTAGCGCGAGGGACTGGAGCTGGAAACACCATATATTTT
>TRBJ1-2|TRBV7-9|-|TRBD1
CASSSGQGHYGYTF
TGTGCCAGCAGCTCAGGACAGGGCCACTACGGCTACACCTTC
>TRBJ2-7|TRBV2|-|-
CASSEPSGVEYF
TGTGCCAGCAGTGAACCGTCGGGGGTGGAGTACTTC
>TRBJ2-5|TRBV5-1|-|TRBD1
CASSPPRTGIGETQYF
TGCGCCAGCAGCCCTCCTCGGACAGGGATAGGGGAGACCCAGTACTTC
>TRBJ2-7|TRBV11-2|-|-
CASSPHLASPYEQYF
TGTGCCAGCAGTCCTCACTTAGCTTCCCCCTACGAGCAGTACTTC
>TRBJ1-2|TRBV14|-|-
CASGQDRQWYGYTF
TGTGCCAGCGGCCAAGACCGTCAGTGGTATGGCTACACCTTC